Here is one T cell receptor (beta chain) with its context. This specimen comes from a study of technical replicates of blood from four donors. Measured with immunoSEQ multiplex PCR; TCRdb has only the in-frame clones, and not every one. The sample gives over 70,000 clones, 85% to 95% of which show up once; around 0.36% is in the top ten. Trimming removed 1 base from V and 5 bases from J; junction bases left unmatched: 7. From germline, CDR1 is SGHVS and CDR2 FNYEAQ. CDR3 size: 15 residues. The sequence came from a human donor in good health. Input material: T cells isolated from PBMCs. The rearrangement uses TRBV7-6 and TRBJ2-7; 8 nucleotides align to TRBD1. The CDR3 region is CASSLEGQGLDEQYF. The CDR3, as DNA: TGTGCCAGCAGCTTAGAAGGACAGGGTTTGGACGAGCAGTACTTC. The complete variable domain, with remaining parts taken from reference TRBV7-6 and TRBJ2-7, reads GAGVSQSPRYKVTKRGQDVALRCDPISGHVSLYWYRQALGQGPEFLTYFNYEAQQDKSGLPNDRFSAERPEGSISTLTIQRTEQRDSAMYRCASSLEGQGLDEQYFGPGTRLTVT.